Listed below are T cell receptor beta chains from one sample, sequenced in a study of shared clonotypes between healthy human individuals. The method was immunoSEQ multiplex PCR; TCRdb's version includes in-frame clones alone and lacks a portion of them. The repertoire has some 550,000 clones, 97% of them found once; the top ten carry less than 0.065%. Sequenced input: naive CD4+ T cells sorted from blood. The receptors were gathered from a woman aged 25 to 45 in good health. The CDR3 runs from the conserved cysteine through the conserved F or W. The D gene is left open where the match is weak. Clone size appears in some rows only: once, few, many, or a class for an expanded clone.

D	J	V	size	DNA	CDR3
TRBD1	TRBJ1-2	TRBV15	once	TGTGCCACCAGCAGAGACCGGGACAGGGTGTATGGCTACACCTTC	CATSRDRDRVYGYTF
.	TRBJ2-2	TRBV18	.	TGTGCCAGCTCACCATCAGGGAACACCGGGGAGCTGTTTTTT	CASSPSGNTGELFF
.	TRBJ2-2	TRBV29-1	.	TGCAGCGTCAGTACAGGCGGAGGGTTAAGCGCCGGGGAGCTGTTTTTT	CSVSTGGGLSAGELFF
.	TRBJ1-2	TRBV28	once	TGTGCCAGCAGTTTCAGGACGGCTAACTATGGCTACACCTTC	CASSFRTANYGYTF
TRBD1	TRBJ1-2	TRBV4-1	.	TGCGCCAGCAGACCCCCGGGACAGGGTAGGAACTATGGCTACACCTTC	CASRPPGQGRNYGYTF
.	TRBJ1-1	TRBV18	once	TGTGCCAGCTCACCGTCGACAGAAAACACTGAAGCTTTCTTT	CASSPSTENTEAFF
TRBD1	TRBJ1-2	TRBV19	.	TGTGCCAGTTTTCGGGGACAGGGGGCGAATGGCTACACCTTC	CASFRGQGANGYTF
TRBD1	TRBJ1-1	TRBV27	.	TGTGCCAGCAGTCCAACGACAGGGGGCTTTAGCACTGAAGCTTTCTTT	CASSPTTGGFSTEAFF
.	TRBJ1-1	TRBV10-2	few	TGCGCCAGCAGGCAGAACACTGAAGCTTTCTTT	CASRQNTEAFF
TRBD2	TRBJ2-7	TRBV2	.	TGTGCCAGCAGTGATCCGGGACTAAACTACGAGCAGTACTTC	CASSDPGLNYEQYF
TRBD2	TRBJ2-7	TRBV10-2	.	TGCGCCAGCATTCCCGTAAAGGGACTAAATAACGAGCAGTACTTC	CASIPVKGLNNEQYF
.	TRBJ2-7	TRBV5-8	.	TGTGCCAGCAGCCGCCTAAAATCTAGCGATGCCTACGAGCAGTACTTC	CASSRLKSSDAYEQYF
.	TRBJ2-6	TRBV7-6	.	TGTGCCAGCAGCATCTCACAAAGTCGGGCCAACGTCCTGACTTTC	CASSISQSRANVLTF
.	TRBJ2-7	TRBV15	once	TGTGCCACCAGCAGAGATCGCGACCGAGGGGAGCAGTACTTC	CATSRDRDRGEQYF
TRBD1	TRBJ1-5	TRBV6-5	.	TGTGCCAGCAGTTACCGGGGACAGATAAATCAGCCCCAGCATTTT	CASSYRGQINQPQHF
.	TRBJ2-2	TRBV28	.	TGTGCCAGCAGTCCGTTCACCGGGGAGCTGTTTTTT	CASSPFTGELFF
TRBD1	TRBJ2-1	TRBV29-1	.	TGCAGCGTTGTTGCAGGGGGCCCGTTCTTC	CSVVAGGPFF
.	TRBJ2-1	TRBV7-9	.	TGTGCCAGCAGCTTAGACAGGTACGATGAGCAGTTCTTC	CASSLDRYDEQFF
TRBD2	TRBJ2-1	TRBV5-1	.	TGCGCCAGCAGCTTGGCCGCCACTAGCGGGAGTTACAATGAGCAGTTCTTC	CASSLAATSGSYNEQFF
.	TRBJ1-1	TRBV5-1	.	TGCGCCAGCAGCTTGTATACAGGCAACATGAACACTGAAGCTTTCTTT	CASSLYTGNMNTEAFF
TRBD2	TRBJ2-7	TRBV2	once	TGTGCCAGCAGCCCCGGGACTAGCGGGACCTACGAGCAGTACTTC	CASSPGTSGTYEQYF
.	TRBJ1-2	TRBV10-2	.	TGCGCCAGCAGTGAATATGGGGCGTTAGGCTATGGCTACACCTTC	CASSEYGALGYGYTF
.	TRBJ2-7	TRBV5-1	.	TGCGCCAGCAGGGAGAACCTTGACAGGACCTACGAGCAGTACTTC	CASRENLDRTYEQYF
.	TRBJ2-6	TRBV28	.	TGTGCCAGCAGTTTAGCCGACCCAGGTAGGGTCCTGACTTTC	CASSLADPGRVLTF
.	TRBJ1-1	TRBV7-9	.	TGTGCCAGCAGCTCCCAGGGGAACACTGAAGCTTTCTTT	CASSSQGNTEAFF
TRBD2	TRBJ2-3	TRBV19	.	TGTGCCAGTAGTTTCCCTGCGGGAGGGCCAGGGGATACGCAGTATTTT	CASSFPAGGPGDTQYF
.	TRBJ1-1	TRBV11-3	once	TGTGCCAGCAGCTTAGATCTGGGGGAGGACACTGAAGCTTTCTTT	CASSLDLGEDTEAFF
TRBD1	TRBJ1-3	TRBV18	.	TGTGCCAGCTCACCAACGACAGGGCCTGGAAACACCATATATTTT	CASSPTTGPGNTIYF
TRBD1	TRBJ2-4	TRBV7-2	.	TGTGCCAGCACCTTATGGGGACAGGGGGCATTTGTGGCCAAAAACATTCAGTACTTC	CASTLWGQGAFVAKNIQYF
TRBD2	TRBJ2-3	TRBV10-3	.	TGTGCCATCAGGACTAGCGTCACAGATACGCAGTATTTT	CAIRTSVTDTQYF
.	TRBJ2-2	TRBV5-1	once	TGCGCCAGCACCCGTGGGACCGGGTCCGGGGAGCTGTTTTTT	CASTRGTGSGELFF
.	TRBJ2-1	TRBV19	.	TGTGCCAGTAGTATAGTGTTTGGCTCCTACAATGAGCAGTTCTTC	CASSIVFGSYNEQFF
.	TRBJ2-5	TRBV5-8	.	TGTGCCAGCAGCGAGGGAAGCTGGCCAGGGTTAAAGACCCAGTACTTC	CASSEGSWPGLKTQYF
.	TRBJ1-5	TRBV4-1	.	TGCGCCAGCAGCCAAGATCGGGTATCACGAGGCAATCAGCCCCAGCATTTT	CASSQDRVSRGNQPQHF
.	TRBJ1-5	TRBV5-4	.	TGTGCCAGCAGCTTGAGGGGAGAGCAGCCCCAGCATTTT	CASSLRGEQPQHF
TRBD2	TRBJ2-7	TRBV15	.	TGTGCCACCAGCAGAGATATGGCGGGAGGCCTCCACGAGCAGTACTTC	CATSRDMAGGLHEQYF
.	TRBJ2-2	TRBV7-2	.	TGTGCCAGCAGCTTCGGGGTTGGGGAGCTGTTTTTT	CASSFGVGELFF
.	TRBJ1-2	TRBV6-1	once	TGTGCCAGCAAAGACAACTATGGCTACACCTTC	CASKDNYGYTF
.	TRBJ2-7	TRBV15	few	TGTGCCACCAGCAAAGGTAGCGGTATCTCCTACGAGCAGTACTTC	CATSKGSGISYEQYF
TRBD2	TRBJ2-7	TRBV11-3	.	TGTGCCAGCAGCGCGACGCGACTAGCCCACGAGCAGTACTTC	CASSATRLAHEQYF
.	TRBJ2-3	TRBV13	.	TGTGCCAGCAGCTTAGAGTGGCCAGGGAGCACAGATACGCAGTATTTT	CASSLEWPGSTDTQYF
.	TRBJ2-7	TRBV7-9	.	TGTGCCAGCAGCTTGCCGGGCCTGGGGCACGAGCAGTACTTC	CASSLPGLGHEQYF
.	TRBJ2-7	TRBV6-5	.	TGTGCCAGCAGTGACCCGCAGGGCTACGAGCAGTACTTC	CASSDPQGYEQYF
TRBD1	TRBJ1-5	TRBV4-1	.	TGCGCCAGCAGCCCCGGACAGGTGGACAATCAGCCCCAGCATTTT	CASSPGQVDNQPQHF
TRBD2	TRBJ2-5	TRBV18	.	TGTGCCAGCTCACCGAGGCGGGAGGGGCAAGAGACCCAGTACTTC	CASSPRREGQETQYF
.	TRBJ2-3	TRBV28	.	TGTGCCAGCAGTTTCTCCGGGACTGCGACCCATACGCAGTATTTT	CASSFSGTATHTQYF
.	TRBJ2-5	TRBV2	.	TGTGCCAGCAGGGCAGGGGGACTTGAGACCCAGTACTTC	CASRAGGLETQYF
TRBD1	TRBJ1-1	TRBV30	.	TGTGCCTGGAGCCAAGACAGGGGGCGTGCTGAAGCTTTCTTT	CAWSQDRGRAEAFF
TRBD2	TRBJ2-7	TRBV7-2	.	TGTGCCAGCAGCTTCGGCGGGAGGGGCTACGAGCAGTACTTC	CASSFGGRGYEQYF
.	TRBJ1-5	TRBV19	once	TGTGCCAGTAGTATTGACGGTTACCAGCCCCAGCATTTT	CASSIDGYQPQHF
.	TRBJ2-5	TRBV4-1	.	TGCGCCAGCAGCCAAGATATTACTGAGACCCAGTACTTC	CASSQDITETQYF
TRBD2	TRBJ2-1	TRBV10-3	once	TGTGCCATCAGTGGGGCGGGAGTGAAAAGGGTGCAGTTCTTC	CAISGAGVKRVQFF
TRBD1	TRBJ2-1	TRBV29-1	.	TGCAGCGTTGAGGACAGGACCTCCTACAATGAGCAGTTCTTC	CSVEDRTSYNEQFF
TRBD2	TRBJ2-3	TRBV7-8	.	TGTGCCAGCAGCTTCAGCGGGAGCTCGGTCACAGATACGCAGTATTTT	CASSFSGSSVTDTQYF
TRBD2	TRBJ2-5	TRBV5-8	.	TGTGCCAGCAGCTTTCTAGCGGGAGTCTCAGAGACCCAGTACTTC	CASSFLAGVSETQYF
TRBD2	TRBJ2-1	TRBV7-2	.	TGTGCCAGCAGCTTATGGGGGGGAAGCTCCTACAATGAGCAGTTCTTC	CASSLWGGSSYNEQFF
TRBD2	TRBJ2-5	TRBV7-9	.	TGTGCCAGCAGCTTAGGATGGTCTAGCGGGGGCCAAGAGACCCAGTACTTC	CASSLGWSSGGQETQYF